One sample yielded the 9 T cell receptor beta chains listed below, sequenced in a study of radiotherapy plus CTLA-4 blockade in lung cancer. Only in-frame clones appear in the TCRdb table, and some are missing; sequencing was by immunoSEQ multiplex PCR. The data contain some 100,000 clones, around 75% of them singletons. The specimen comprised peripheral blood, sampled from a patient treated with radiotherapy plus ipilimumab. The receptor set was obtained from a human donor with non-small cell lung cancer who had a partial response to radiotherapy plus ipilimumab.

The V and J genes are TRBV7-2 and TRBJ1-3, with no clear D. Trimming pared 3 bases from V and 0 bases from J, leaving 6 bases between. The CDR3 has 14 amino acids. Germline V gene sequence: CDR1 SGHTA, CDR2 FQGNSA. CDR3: CASSLRGSGNTIYF. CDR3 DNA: TGTGCCAGCAGCTTGCGAGGCTCTGGAAACACCATATATTTT.

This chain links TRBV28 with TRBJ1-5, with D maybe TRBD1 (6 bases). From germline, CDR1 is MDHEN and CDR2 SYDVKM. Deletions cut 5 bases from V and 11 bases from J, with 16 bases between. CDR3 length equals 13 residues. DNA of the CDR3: TGTGCCAGCAGTCCCTCGGGGGGGGCGGCCCAGCATTTT. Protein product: CASSPSGGAAQHF.

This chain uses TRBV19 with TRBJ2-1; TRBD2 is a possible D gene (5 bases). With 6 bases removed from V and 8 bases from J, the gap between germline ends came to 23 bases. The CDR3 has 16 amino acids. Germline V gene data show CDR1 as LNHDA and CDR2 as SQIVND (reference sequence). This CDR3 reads CASSPLQDPGFDEQFF. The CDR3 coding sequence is TGTGCCAGTAGCCCTCTTCAGGACCCGGGATTCGATGAGCAGTTCTTC.

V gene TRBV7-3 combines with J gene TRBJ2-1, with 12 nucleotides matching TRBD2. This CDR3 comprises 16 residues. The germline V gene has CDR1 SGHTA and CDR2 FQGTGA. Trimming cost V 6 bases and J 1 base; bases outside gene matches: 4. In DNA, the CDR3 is TGTGCCAGCAGTGCTAGCGGGGGGGGTTCCTACAATGAGCAGTTCTTC. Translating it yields CASSASGGGSYNEQFF.

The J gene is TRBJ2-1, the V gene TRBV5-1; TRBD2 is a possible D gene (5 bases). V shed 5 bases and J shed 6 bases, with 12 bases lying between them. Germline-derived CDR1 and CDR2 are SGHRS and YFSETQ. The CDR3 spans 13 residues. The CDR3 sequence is CASRLEMANEQFF. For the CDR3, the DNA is TGCGCCAGCAGACTAGAAATGGCCAATGAGCAGTTCTTC.

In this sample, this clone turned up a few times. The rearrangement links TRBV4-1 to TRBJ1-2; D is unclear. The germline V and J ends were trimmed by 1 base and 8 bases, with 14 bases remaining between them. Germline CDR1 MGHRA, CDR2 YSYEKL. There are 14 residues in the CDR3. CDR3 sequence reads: CASSQVLGGRGYTF. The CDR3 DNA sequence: TGCGCCAGCAGCCAAGTTTTAGGAGGGCGAGGCTACACCTTC.

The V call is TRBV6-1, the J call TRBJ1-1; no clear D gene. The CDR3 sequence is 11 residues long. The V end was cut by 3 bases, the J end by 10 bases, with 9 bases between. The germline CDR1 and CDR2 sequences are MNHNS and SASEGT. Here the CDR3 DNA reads TGTGCCAGCAGTGAGGCCTCCAGAGCTTTCTTT. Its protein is CASSEASRAFF.

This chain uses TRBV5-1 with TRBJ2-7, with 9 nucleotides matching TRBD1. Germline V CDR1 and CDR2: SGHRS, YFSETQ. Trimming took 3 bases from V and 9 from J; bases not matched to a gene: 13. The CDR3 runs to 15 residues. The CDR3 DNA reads TGCGCCAGCAGCTGGGGGACAGGGAAAATACAGTGGCAGTACTTC. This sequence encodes CASSWGTGKIQWQYF.

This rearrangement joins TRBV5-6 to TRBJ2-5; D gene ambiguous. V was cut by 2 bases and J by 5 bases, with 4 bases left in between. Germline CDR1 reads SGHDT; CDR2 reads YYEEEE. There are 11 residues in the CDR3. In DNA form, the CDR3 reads TGTGCCAGCAGCTTTGAGGAGACCCAGTACTTC. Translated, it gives CASSFEETQYF.